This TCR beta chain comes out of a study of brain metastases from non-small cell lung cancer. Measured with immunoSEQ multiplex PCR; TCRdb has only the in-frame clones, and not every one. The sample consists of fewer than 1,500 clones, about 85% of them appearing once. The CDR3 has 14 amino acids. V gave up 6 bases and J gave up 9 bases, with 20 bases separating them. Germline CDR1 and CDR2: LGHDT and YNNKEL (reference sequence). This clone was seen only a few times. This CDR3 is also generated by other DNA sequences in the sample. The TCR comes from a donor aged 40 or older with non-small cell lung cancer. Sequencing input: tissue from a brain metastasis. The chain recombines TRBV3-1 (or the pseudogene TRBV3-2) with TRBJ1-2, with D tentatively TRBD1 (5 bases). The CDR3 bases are TGTGCCAGCAGTCCAAGAGGGGATCAGGGTAGCTACACCTTC. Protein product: CASSPRGDQGSYTF.